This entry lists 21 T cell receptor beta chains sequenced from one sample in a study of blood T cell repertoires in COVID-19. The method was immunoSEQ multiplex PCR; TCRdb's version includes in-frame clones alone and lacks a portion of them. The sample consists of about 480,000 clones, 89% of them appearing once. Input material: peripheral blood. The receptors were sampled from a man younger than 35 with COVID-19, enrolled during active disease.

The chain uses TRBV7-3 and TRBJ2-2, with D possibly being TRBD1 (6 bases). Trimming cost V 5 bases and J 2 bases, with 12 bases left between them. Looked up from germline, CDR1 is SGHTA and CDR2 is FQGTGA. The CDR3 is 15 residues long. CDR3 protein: CASSAGGGNTGELFF. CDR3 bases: TGTGCCAGCAGCGCAGGTGGGGGCAACACCGGGGAGCTGTTTTTT.

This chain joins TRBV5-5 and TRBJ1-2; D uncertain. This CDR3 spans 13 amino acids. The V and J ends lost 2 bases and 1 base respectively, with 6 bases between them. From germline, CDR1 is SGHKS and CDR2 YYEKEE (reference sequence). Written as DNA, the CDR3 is TGTGCCAGCAGCTTTCAGGTTAACTATGGCTACACCTTC. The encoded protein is CASSFQVNYGYTF.

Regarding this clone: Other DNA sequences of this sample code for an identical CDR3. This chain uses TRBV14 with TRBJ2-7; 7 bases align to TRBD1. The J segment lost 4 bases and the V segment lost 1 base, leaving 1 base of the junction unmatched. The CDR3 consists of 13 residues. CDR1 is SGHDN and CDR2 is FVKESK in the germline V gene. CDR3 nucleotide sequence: TGTGCCAGCAGCCAAGGCAGGGGGTACGAGCAGTACTTC. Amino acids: CASSQGRGYEQYF.

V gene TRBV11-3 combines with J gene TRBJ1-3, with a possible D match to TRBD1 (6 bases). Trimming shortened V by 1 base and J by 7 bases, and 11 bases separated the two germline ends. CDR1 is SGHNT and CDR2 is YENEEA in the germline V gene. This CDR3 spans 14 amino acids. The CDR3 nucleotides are TGTGCCAGCAGCTTAGCAGGGGCCGGGAACACCATATATTTT. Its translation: CASSLAGAGNTIYF.

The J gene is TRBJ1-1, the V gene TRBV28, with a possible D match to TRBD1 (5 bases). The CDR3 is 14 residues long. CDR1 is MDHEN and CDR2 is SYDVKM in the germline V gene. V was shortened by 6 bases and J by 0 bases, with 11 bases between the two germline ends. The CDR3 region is CASRGGRMNTEAFF. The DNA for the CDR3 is TGTGCCAGCAGGGGGGGGAGGATGAACACTGAAGCTTTCTTT.

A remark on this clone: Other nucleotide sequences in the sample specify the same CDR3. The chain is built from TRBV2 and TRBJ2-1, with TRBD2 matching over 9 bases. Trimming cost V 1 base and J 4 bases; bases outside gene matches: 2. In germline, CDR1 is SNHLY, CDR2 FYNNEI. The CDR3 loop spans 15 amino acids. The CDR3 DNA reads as TGTGCCAGCAGTGAAGGCCTAGCGGGATACAATGAGCAGTTCTTC. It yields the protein CASSEGLAGYNEQFF.

CDR3 in amino acids: CASSHAGTSLYNEQFF. CDR3 DNA: TGTGCCAGCAGCCATGCCGGGACTAGCCTATACAATGAGCAGTTCTTC. The J gene is TRBJ2-1, the V gene TRBV3-1 (or the pseudogene TRBV3-2); 9 bases align to TRBD2. The trim removed 3 bases at V and 4 bases at J, leaving 7 bases unmatched. The CDR3 spans 16 residues. Germline lookup yields CDR1 LGHDT and CDR2 YNNKEL (reference sequence).

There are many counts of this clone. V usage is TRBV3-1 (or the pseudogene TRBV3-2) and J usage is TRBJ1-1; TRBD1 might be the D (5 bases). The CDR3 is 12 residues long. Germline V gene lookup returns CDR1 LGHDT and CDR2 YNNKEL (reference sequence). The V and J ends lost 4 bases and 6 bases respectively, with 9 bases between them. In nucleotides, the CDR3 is TGTGCCAGCAGCCTTGGACAAGCTGAAGCTTTCTTT. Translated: CASSLGQAEAFF.

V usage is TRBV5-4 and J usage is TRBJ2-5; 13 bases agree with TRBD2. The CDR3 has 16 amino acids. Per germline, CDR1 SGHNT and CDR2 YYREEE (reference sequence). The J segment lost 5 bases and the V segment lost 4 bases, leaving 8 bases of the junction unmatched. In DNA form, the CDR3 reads TGTGCCAGCAGCCCGAGACTAGCGGGGGGTGTGGAGACCCAGTACTTC. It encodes CASSPRLAGGVETQYF. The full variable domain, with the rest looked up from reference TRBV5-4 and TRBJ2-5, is ETGVTQSPTHLIKTRGQQVTLRCSSQSGHNTVSWYQQALGQGPQFIFQYYREEENGRGNFPPRFSGLQFPNYSSELNVNALELDDSALYLCASSPRLAGGVETQYFGPGTRLLVL.

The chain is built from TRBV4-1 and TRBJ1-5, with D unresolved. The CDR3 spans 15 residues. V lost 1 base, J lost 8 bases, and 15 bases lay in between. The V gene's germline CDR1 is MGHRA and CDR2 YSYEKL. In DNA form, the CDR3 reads TGCGCCAGCAGCCAAGGACCCGGGCCGGGGAAGCCCCAGCATTTT. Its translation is CASSQGPGPGKPQHF.

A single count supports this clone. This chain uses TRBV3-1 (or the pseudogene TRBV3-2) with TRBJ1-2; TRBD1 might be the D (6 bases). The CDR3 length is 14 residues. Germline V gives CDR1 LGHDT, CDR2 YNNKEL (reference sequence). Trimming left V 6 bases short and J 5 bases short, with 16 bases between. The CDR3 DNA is TGTGCCAGCAGTCGGGACATACTCAGTTATGGCTACACCTTC. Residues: CASSRDILSYGYTF.

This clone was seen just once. The CDR3 loop reads CASSPRTSGRGGELFF. The CDR3 DNA follows: TGCGCCAGCAGCCCCCGGACTAGCGGGAGGGGTGGGGAGCTGTTTTTT. The chain has TRBV4-1 and TRBJ2-2; 15 bases are shared with TRBD2. The CDR3 extends over 16 amino acids. Trimming removed 4 bases from V and 8 bases from J; junction bases left unmatched: 5. Germline-derived CDR1 and CDR2 are MGHRA and YSYEKL.

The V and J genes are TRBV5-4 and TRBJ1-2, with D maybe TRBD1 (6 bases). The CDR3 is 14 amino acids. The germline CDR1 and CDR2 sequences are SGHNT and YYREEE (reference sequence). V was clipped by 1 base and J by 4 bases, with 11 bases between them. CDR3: CASSLYRESYGYTF. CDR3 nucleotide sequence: TGTGCCAGCAGCTTGTACAGGGAGAGCTATGGCTACACCTTC.

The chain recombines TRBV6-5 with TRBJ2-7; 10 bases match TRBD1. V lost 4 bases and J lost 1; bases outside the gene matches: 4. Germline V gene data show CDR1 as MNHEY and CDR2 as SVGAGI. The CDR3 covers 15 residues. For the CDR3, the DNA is TGTGCCAGCAGTTCGGGACAGGGGTTATCCTACGAGCAGTACTTC. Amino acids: CASSSGQGLSYEQYF.

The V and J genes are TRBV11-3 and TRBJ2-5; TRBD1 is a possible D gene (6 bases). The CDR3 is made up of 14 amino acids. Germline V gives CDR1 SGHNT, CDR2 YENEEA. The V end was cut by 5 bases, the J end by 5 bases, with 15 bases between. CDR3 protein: CASSVTGHGETQYF. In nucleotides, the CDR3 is TGTGCCAGCAGCGTGACAGGTCATGGGGAGACCCAGTACTTC.

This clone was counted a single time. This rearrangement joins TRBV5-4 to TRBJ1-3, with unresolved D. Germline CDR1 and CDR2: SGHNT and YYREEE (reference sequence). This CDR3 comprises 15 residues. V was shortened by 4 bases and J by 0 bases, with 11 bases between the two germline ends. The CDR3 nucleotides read TGTGCCAGCAGCCGCGGACGGGACTCTGGAAACACCATATATTTT. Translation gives CASSRGRDSGNTIYF.

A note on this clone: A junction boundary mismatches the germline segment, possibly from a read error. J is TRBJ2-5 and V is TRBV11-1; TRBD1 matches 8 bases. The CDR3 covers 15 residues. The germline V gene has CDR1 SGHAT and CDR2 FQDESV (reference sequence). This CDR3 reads CASSLWTGTQEPQYF. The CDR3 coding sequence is TGTGCCAGCAGCCTATGGACAGGGACCCAAGAGCCCCAGTACTTC. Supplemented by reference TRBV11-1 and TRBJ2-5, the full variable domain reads EAEVAQSPRYKITEKSQAVAFWCDPISGHATLYWYRQILGQGPELLVQFQDESVVDDSQLPKDRFSAERLKGVDSTLKIQPAELGDSAMYLCASSLWTGTQEPQYFGPGTRLLVL.

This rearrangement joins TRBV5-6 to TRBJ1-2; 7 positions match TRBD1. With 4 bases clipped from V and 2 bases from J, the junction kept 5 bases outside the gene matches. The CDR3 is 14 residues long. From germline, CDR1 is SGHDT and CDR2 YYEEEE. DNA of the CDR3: TGTGCCAGCAGCCGCGACAGGGCCAACTATGGCTACACCTTC. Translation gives CASSRDRANYGYTF.

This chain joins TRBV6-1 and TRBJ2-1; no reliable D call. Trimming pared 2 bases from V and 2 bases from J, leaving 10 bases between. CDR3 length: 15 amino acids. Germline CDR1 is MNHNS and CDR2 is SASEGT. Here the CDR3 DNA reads TGTGCCAGCAGTGAAAGGTCACAGACCTACAATGAGCAGTTCTTC. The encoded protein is CASSERSQTYNEQFF.

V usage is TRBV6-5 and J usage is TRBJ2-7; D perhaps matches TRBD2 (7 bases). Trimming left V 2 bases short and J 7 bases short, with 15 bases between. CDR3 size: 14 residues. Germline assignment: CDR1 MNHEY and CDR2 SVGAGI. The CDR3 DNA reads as TGTGCCAGCAGTTACAGGGGGGGGTACTTGGAGCAGTACTTC. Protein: CASSYRGGYLEQYF.

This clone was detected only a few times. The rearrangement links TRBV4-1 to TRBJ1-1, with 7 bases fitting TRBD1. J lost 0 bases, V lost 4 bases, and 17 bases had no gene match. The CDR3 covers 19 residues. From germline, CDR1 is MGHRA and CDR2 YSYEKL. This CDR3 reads CASSPAATGFQGMNTEAFF. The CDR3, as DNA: TGCGCCAGCAGCCCTGCAGCGACAGGGTTCCAAGGTATGAACACTGAAGCTTTCTTT.